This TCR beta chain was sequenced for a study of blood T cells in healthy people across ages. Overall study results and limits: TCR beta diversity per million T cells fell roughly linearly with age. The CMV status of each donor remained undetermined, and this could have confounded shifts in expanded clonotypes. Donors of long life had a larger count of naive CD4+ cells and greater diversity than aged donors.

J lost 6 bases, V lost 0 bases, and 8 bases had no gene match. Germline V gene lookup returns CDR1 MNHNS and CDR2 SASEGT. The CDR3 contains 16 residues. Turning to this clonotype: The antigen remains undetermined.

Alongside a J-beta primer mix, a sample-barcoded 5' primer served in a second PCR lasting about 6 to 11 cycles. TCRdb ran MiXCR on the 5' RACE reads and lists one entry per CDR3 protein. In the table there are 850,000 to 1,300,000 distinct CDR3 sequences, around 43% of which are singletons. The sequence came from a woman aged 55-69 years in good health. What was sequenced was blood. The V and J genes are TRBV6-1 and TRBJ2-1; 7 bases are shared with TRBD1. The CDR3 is CASSEALGGPSNEQFF. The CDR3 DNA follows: TGTGCCAGCAGTGAAGCGCTAGGGGGCCCATCCAATGAGCAGTTCTTC.